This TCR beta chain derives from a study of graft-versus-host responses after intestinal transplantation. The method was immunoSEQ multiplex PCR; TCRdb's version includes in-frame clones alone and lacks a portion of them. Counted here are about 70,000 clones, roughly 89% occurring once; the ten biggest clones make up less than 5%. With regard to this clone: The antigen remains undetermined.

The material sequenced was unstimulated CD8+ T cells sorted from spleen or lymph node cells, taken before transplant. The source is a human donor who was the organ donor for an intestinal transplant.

The CDR3: CASSLGGGADTQYF. For the CDR3, the DNA is TGTGCCAGCAGCTTAGGGGGGGGCGCAGATACGCAGTATTTT. V and J are TRBV7-6 and TRBJ2-3, with a possible D match to TRBD2 (7 bases). The V gene lost 1 base and the J gene lost 4 bases, with 9 bases spanning the gap. Germline assignment: CDR1 SGHVS and CDR2 FNYEAQ. The CDR3 is made up of 14 amino acids.